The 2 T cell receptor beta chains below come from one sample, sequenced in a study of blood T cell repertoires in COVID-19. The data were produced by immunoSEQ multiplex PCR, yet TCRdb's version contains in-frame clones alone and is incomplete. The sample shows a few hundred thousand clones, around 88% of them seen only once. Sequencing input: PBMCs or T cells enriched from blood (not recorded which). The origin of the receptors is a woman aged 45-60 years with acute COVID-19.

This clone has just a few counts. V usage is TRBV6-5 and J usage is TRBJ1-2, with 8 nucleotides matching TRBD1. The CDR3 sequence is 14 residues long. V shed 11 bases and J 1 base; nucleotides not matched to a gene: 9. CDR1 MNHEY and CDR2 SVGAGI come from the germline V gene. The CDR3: CAGQGEGFNYGYTF. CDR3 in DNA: TGTGCCGGACAGGGAGAGGGATTTAACTATGGCTACACCTTC.

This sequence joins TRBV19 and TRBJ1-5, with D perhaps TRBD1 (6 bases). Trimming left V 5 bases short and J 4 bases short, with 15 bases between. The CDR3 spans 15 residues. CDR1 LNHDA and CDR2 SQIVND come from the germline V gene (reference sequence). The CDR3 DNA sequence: TGTGCCAGTAGTTTGATCGGGACACTAAATCAGCCCCAGCATTTT. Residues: CASSLIGTLNQPQHF.